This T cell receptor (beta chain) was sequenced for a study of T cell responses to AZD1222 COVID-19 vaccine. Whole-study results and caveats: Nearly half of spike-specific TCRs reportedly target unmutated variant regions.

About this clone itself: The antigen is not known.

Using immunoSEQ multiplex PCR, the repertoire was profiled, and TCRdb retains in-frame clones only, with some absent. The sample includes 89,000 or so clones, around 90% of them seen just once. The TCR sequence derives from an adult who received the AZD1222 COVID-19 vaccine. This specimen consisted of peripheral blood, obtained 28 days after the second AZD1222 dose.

The CDR3 nucleotides read TGTGCCAGCTCACCAGTCTCTGCGAGCACTGAAGCTTTCTTT. Protein: CASSPVSASTEAFF. The chain is built from TRBV18 and TRBJ1-1, with D hard to call. The germline V and J ends were trimmed by 2 bases and 4 bases, with 11 bases remaining between them. The germline gives CDR1 KGHSH, CDR2 LQKENI. The CDR3 contains 14 residues.